The sequence of this T cell receptor beta chain was determined in a study of T cells in Graves' hyperthyroidism and ophthalmopathy (dated by TCRdb to about 2019). With regard to the full study: Peripheral blood samples were taken at initial diagnosis, before any treatment was given. To identify TCR V-J signatures that set the groups apart, the researchers used a discovery cohort of about a hundred patients, made up of 40 to 45 with Graves' ophthalmopathy and 55 to 65 with stable Graves' hyperthyroidism. An independent validation cohort of 18 to 20 hyperthyroidism patients and about 16 patients who later progressed to ophthalmopathy tested prospective prediction of ophthalmopathy. The 95 to 100 discovery patients were randomly divided into training and test sets at a 7:3 ratio. In six Graves' hyperthyroidism patients, the study also compared T-cell repertoires from thyroid tissue with T-cell repertoires from blood. Following sampling, methimazole starting at 30 mg daily was given to hyperthyroidism patients, and high-dose intravenous methylprednisolone was given to ophthalmopathy patients. According to the paper, TCR Vbeta CDR3 sequencing was carried out on about 140 peripheral blood samples, which came from fewer than 50 ophthalmopathy, fewer than 80 hyperthyroidism and roughly 17 progressor patients. Results and caveats for the whole study, not just this receptor: Sample size was not statistically predetermined, and investigators were not blinded to group allocation. A model built on a 13 V-J signature distinguished ophthalmopathy from stable hyperthyroidism, reaching 85% to 90% sensitivity and about 81% specificity in cross-validation and 80%/75% in testing. Most expanded thyroid clonotypes (frequency above 0.001) were also detected in blood, suggesting blood repertoires may reflect thyroid immune responses. In validation, the model predicted progression to ophthalmopathy a median of around 6.5 months before onset, with around 70% sensitivity and more than 72% specificity.

This clonotype was seen only a few times. Its antigen specificity is not known. No base qualities exist here, and no much larger clone lies one base off it. Ophthalmopathy patients had moderately to severely active disease, with a Clinical Activity Score of 3 or more, a NOSPECS grade of 4 or more, and a disease duration of less than 3 months. Patients with uncontrolled infections, other autoimmune diseases, pregnancy or lactation were excluded. Diagnoses were based on clinical symptoms, serum thyroxine and TRAb, thyroid ultrasound and orbital computed tomography. Ficoll-Paque density gradient centrifugation was used to isolate PBMCs from about 10 ml of fresh peripheral blood. Total RNA was extracted using Trizol reagent, and RNA quality was assessed on an Agilent 2100 Bioanalyzer. The TCR beta CDR3 regions were amplified from the RNA transcripts. The first round of RT-PCR for the TCR CDR3 was performed with the HTBI primer set and the Qiagen OneStep RT-PCR kit. The libraries were constructed in a second round of multiplex PCR and then size-selected and purified. The libraries were sequenced on an Illumina HiSeq2000 using paired-end 100 bp reads. In the paper's pipeline: SOAPnuke was used to process the raw data, removing reads that contained adapters or uncalled bases, had a mean Phred below 15, or lacked an exact match to the constant primer or identifier. COPE v1.2.5 was used to merge high-quality paired reads, and clonotypes were defined as unique nucleotide sequences. Clonotypes were aligned to IMGT TRBV, TRBD and TRBJ reference segments using MiTCR v1.1. The analysis included only V-J combinations with a frequency above 0.0001, which together covered 99% to 99.2% of the repertoires. A TCS score was defined as the ratio of F50 (clonal expansion) to E x V (chaos), with BLOSUM62-based TCRdist applied between CDR3 peptides within each V-J. Welch's t-statistics and random forest reduced around 520 V-J features to under 15, which were used in a naive Bayes classifier (R e1071). The Morisita-Horn index was used to measure how similar the thyroid and blood repertoires were. The public sequencing data were trimmed at Q25 with fastp and processed into clonotypes with MiXCR by TCRdb, which kept only in-frame beta chains. Each entry merges the rows of one CDR3 protein and shows their most common DNA and genes. TCRdb, not the authors, supplied the V and J calls. The sample table lists roughly 560,000 distinct CDR3 sequences, roughly 14% of them with a count of one. The ten largest clones take up around 4.1% of the sample.

V is cut back by 4 bases and J by 5 bases, with 8 bases in the junction unmatched. Measured from the cysteine to the phenylalanine, the CDR3 is 15 residues long. Only CDR3 DNA is held: 45 bases, read in frame from base 1. The clonotype was recovered from a woman aged 40 to 50 with Graves' ophthalmopathy. The specimen was blood. The sequence links TRBV12-3 or TRBV12-4 to TRBJ1-5, with 7 bases in between that match TRBD1. The CDR3 corresponds to CASSSRIDRDQPQHF. The nucleotide sequence reads TGTGCCAGCAGTTCGAGAATCGACAGGGATCAGCCCCAGCATTTT.